The next 21 T cell receptor beta chains were all read from a single sample in a study of persistence of HIV-infected CD4 T cells. Their antigens are not known. Sequencing used immunoSEQ version 4 in survey mode. The table came from immunoSEQ multiplex PCR; TCRdb's copy has only in-frame clones and leaves some out. The table records 30,000 to 35,000 clones, 80% to 90% of them present only once. Stimulation used 9 to 10 ug/mL lysate from CMV-infected fibroblasts. CD40L/CD69 double-negative CD45RO-high memory CD4+ T cells were collected. This material consisted of CD4+ T cells sorted from PBMCs after roughly 20-hour stimulation, taken from a patient who received antiretroviral therapy. These receptors all stem from an adult man with HIV who was CMV-seropositive.

The chain joins TRBV4-1 to TRBJ1-5, with a weak D call TRBD1 (6 bases). V was cut by 2 bases and J by 6 bases, with 11 bases left in between. This CDR3 contains 14 residues. Per the germline V gene, CDR1 is MGHRA and CDR2 is YSYEKL. CDR3 amino acids: CASSQLGGVQPQHF. CDR3 nucleotide sequence: TGCGCCAGCAGCCAATTAGGGGGAGTTCAGCCCCAGCATTTT.

This clone was picked up a small number of times. The J gene is TRBJ1-4, the V gene TRBV7-9; perhaps TRBD1 as D (5 bases). Looked up from germline, CDR1 is SEHNR and CDR2 is FQNEAQ (reference sequence). V lost 10 bases and J lost 4, with 13 bases in between. The CDR3 is 13 amino acids. CDR3 residues: CATQTAVNEKLFF. CDR3 DNA sequence: TGTGCCACTCAGACAGCCGTTAATGAAAAACTGTTTTTT.

J is TRBJ2-7 and V is TRBV21-1; no DNA check was done on the table's D call, TRBD1. TRBV21-1 is shown as a pseudogene. This CDR3 comprises 16 residues. The CDR3 loop is CASSDSDRVPPLEQYF. CDR3 nucleotides: TGTGCCAGCAGCGACTCCGACAGGGTGCCTCCCCTCGAGCAGTACTTC.

The J gene is TRBJ2-7, the V gene TRBV2; D remains unclear. Germline V gene data show CDR1 as SNHLY and CDR2 as FYNNEI. The CDR3 is 13 residues long. Trimming pared 4 bases from V and 1 base from J, leaving 8 bases between. CDR3 sequence reads: CASSARVSYEQYF. The DNA for the CDR3 is TGTGCCAGCAGTGCTAGGGTATCCTACGAGCAGTACTTC.

This clone appeared a single time. V gene TRBV12-3 or TRBV12-4 combines with J gene TRBJ2-7; 7 bases fit TRBD1. The CDR3 is 13 amino acids. With 6 bases clipped from V and 2 bases from J, the junction kept 4 bases outside the gene matches. The CDR3 nucleotides read TGTGCCAGCAGCTCCGACAGGGCCTACGAGCAGTACTTC. Translating it yields CASSSDRAYEQYF.

V usage is TRBV6-5 and J usage is TRBJ2-2; 8 bases are shared with TRBD1. After removal of 7 bases from V and 6 bases from J, the junction contained 10 bases not matched to a gene. The CDR3 totals 15 residues. Germline loops: CDR1 MNHEY, CDR2 SVGAGI. The CDR3 is CASTARDRLAGELFF. CDR3 in DNA: TGTGCCAGCACCGCACGGGACAGGTTAGCCGGGGAGCTGTTTTTT.

Only one count was recorded for this clone. V is TRBV28 and J is TRBJ1-4; a possible D gene is TRBD1 (5 bases). The ends were cut back, 2 bases at V and 8 bases at J, with 12 bases in the middle. The CDR3 sequence is 14 residues long. Per the germline V gene, CDR1 is MDHEN and CDR2 is SYDVKM. CDR3 sequence (DNA): TGTGCCAGCAGTTTAGGGGGAGGAGGGGAAAAACTGTTTTTT. Translating it yields CASSLGGGGEKLFF.

This chain uses TRBV12-5 with TRBJ2-2; D is perhaps TRBD1 (5 bases). This CDR3 region has 16 residues. Deletions cut 3 bases from V and 1 base from J, with 12 bases between. CDR1 is LGHNT and CDR2 is FRNRAP in the germline V gene. DNA of the CDR3: TGTGCTAGTGGTTTTCCCTGGGGCCGGAACACCGGGGAGCTGTTTTTT. This encodes CASGFPWGRNTGELFF.

V is TRBV13 and J is TRBJ1-6; D not certain. Between the trimmed V and J ends, which lost 2 bases and 14 bases, there was a span of 16 bases. The CDR3 is 14 residues long. Germline V gene lookup returns CDR1 PRHDT and CDR2 FYEKMQ (reference sequence). The CDR3 nucleotides are TGTGCCAGCAGCTTATATGGGCAGCCTCTAACCCTCCACTTT. As protein: CASSLYGQPLTLHF.

The chain uses TRBV20-1 and TRBJ1-1; D call uncertain. The germline V and J ends were trimmed by 4 bases and 3 bases, with 6 bases remaining between them. Germline-derived CDR1 and CDR2 are DFQATT and SNEGSKA (reference sequence). The CDR3 length is 11 residues. In DNA form, the CDR3 reads TGCAGTGCTAAGACCTACACTGAAGCTTTCTTT. Translated: CSAKTYTEAFF.

The sample holds a few counts of this clone. The chain has TRBV5-1 and TRBJ2-1; perhaps TRBD2 as D (6 bases). The germline CDR1 and CDR2 sequences are SGHRS and YFSETQ. The CDR3 contains 18 residues. Trimming pared 2 bases from V and 3 bases from J, leaving 21 bases between. CDR3 DNA: TGCGCCAGCAGCTTACCCCTGAACCGGGACTCATTCTACAATGAGCAGTTCTTC. Translation: CASSLPLNRDSFYNEQFF.

This sequence joins TRBV29-1 and TRBJ1-5; D might be TRBD1 (6 bases). Germline CDR1 and CDR2: SQVTM and ANQGSEA. Trimming removed 1 base from V and 7 bases from J, with 11 bases in between. The CDR3 contains 13 residues. CDR3 sequence reads: CSVEGQGNQPQHF. The DNA of the CDR3 is TGCAGCGTTGAAGGTCAGGGGAACCAGCCCCAGCATTTT.

This chain connects TRBV19 to TRBJ1-4; TRBD1 is a possible D gene (6 bases). This CDR3 is 15 amino acids long. Germline V gene sequence: CDR1 LNHDA, CDR2 SQIVND (reference sequence). V shed 5 bases and J shed 2 bases, with 12 bases lying between them. In nucleotides, the CDR3 is TGTGCCAGTAGTGCCAGGGGCTCGACTAATGAAAAACTGTTTTTT. This gives the protein CASSARGSTNEKLFF.

This chain links TRBV5-8 with TRBJ2-3, with 10 bases fitting TRBD2. The CDR3 spans 15 residues. Germline CDR1 reads SGHTS; CDR2 reads YDEGEE. Trimming cost V 1 base and J 1 base; bases outside gene matches: 0. The CDR3 protein is CASSLLAGGTDTQYF. CDR3 DNA sequence: TGTGCCAGCAGCTTGCTAGCGGGGGGCACAGATACGCAGTATTTT.

The J gene is TRBJ2-5, the V gene TRBV12-3 or TRBV12-4; no firm D call. V was trimmed by 4 bases and J by 5 bases, leaving 8 bases between them. The CDR3 has 12 amino acids. CDR3 loop: CASSYLGETQYF. CDR3 in DNA: TGTGCCAGCAGTTATTTAGGGGAGACCCAGTACTTC.

This chain links TRBV3-1 (or the pseudogene TRBV3-2) with TRBJ1-1, with no clear D. V shed 4 bases and J shed 4 bases, with 7 bases lying between them. This CDR3 spans 12 amino acids. Germline CDR1 and CDR2: LGHDT and YNNKEL (reference sequence). The CDR3 here is CASSLSSTEAFF. CDR3 bases: TGTGCCAGCAGCCTCTCAAGCACTGAAGCTTTCTTT.

The chain couples TRBV5-4 to TRBJ1-1, with 11 positions matching TRBD1. The V gene end was trimmed by 4 bases and the J gene end by 3 bases; junction bases not matched to a gene: 5. This CDR3 has 15 amino acids. Germline values: CDR1 SGHNT, CDR2 YYREEE (reference sequence). As DNA, the CDR3 is TGTGCCAGCAGCACCGGACAGGGGGCGTACACTGAAGCTTTCTTT. Translation: CASSTGQGAYTEAFF. Full variable domain (rest looked up from reference TRBV5-4 and TRBJ1-1): ETGVTQSPTHLIKTRGQQVTLRCSSQSGHNTVSWYQQALGQGPQFIFQYYREEENGRGNFPPRFSGLQFPNYSSELNVNALELDDSALYLCASSTGQGAYTEAFFGQGTRLTVV.

The chain employs TRBV30 and TRBJ2-2; D is unresolved. The CDR3 spans 12 residues. Germline loops: CDR1 GTSNPN, CDR2 SVGIG (reference sequence). Trimming removed 4 bases from V and 1 base from J, with 4 bases in between. The CDR3 nucleotides are TGTGCCTGGACCGGGAACACCGGGGAGCTGTTTTTT. Amino acids: CAWTGNTGELFF.

The V gene is TRBV18, the J gene TRBJ2-7, with D perhaps matching TRBD1 or TRBD2 (5 bases each). The V gene lost 1 base and the J gene lost 5 bases, with 9 bases spanning the gap. The CDR3 runs 13 residues. In germline, CDR1 is KGHSH, CDR2 LQKENI. The CDR3 bases are TGTGCCAGCTCACCACGGGGGATCGACGAGCAGTACTTC. This sequence encodes CASSPRGIDEQYF.

The chain employs TRBV5-4 and TRBJ1-6; 7 bases are a match to TRBD1. The CDR3 covers 14 residues. CDR1 SGHNT and CDR2 YYREEE come from the germline V gene (reference sequence). V lost 4 bases to trimming and J lost 6 bases; unmatched junction nucleotides: 4. The CDR3 spells CASSQGDPNSPLHF. CDR3 bases: TGTGCCAGCAGCCAGGGGGATCCTAATTCACCCCTCCACTTT.

The chain employs TRBV6-5 and TRBJ1-1; no firm D call. Germline lookup yields CDR1 MNHEY and CDR2 SVGAGI. The CDR3 covers 15 residues. Deletions cut 0 bases from V and 5 bases from J, with 13 bases between. The CDR3 spells CASSYSIQRWTEAFF. The CDR3 region has the DNA TGTGCCAGCAGTTACTCGATCCAGAGGTGGACTGAAGCTTTCTTT.